This record looks at one TCR beta chain sequence and its context. This CDR3 has 16 residues. J lost 0 bases, V lost 3 bases, and 3 bases had no gene match. The germline V gene has CDR1 SGDLS and CDR2 YYNGEE. These data belong to a study of shared clonotypes between healthy human individuals. Using immunoSEQ multiplex PCR, the repertoire was profiled, and TCRdb retains in-frame clones only, with some absent. The table shows 450,000 to 700,000 clones, with 95% to 96% occurring only once. CD45RO negativity and positive selection for CCR7 defined naive CD8 cells, a population that excluded terminally differentiated effector memory CD45RA+ cells.

Sequencing input: naive CD8+ T cells sorted from blood. The TCR comes from a woman aged 25 to 39 in good health. This chain uses TRBV9 with TRBJ2-6, with 7 bases aligning to TRBD1. The CDR3 protein is CASSGDRDSGANVLTF. CDR3 DNA: TGTGCCAGCAGCGGCGACAGGGACTCTGGGGCCAACGTCCTGACTTTC.